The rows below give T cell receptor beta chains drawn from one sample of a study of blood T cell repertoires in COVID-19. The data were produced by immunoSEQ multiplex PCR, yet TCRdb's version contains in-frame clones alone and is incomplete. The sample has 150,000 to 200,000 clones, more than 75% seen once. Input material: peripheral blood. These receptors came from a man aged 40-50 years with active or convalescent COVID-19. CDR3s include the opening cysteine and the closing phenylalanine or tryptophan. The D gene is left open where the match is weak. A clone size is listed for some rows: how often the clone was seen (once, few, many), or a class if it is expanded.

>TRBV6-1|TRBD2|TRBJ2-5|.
TGTGCCAGCAGTGAACTAGCGGGGGAGCAAGAGACCCAGTACTTC
CASSELAGEQETQYF
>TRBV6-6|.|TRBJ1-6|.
TGTGCCAGCAGTTATGGACAGATTAATTCACCCCTCCACTTT
CASSYGQINSPLHF
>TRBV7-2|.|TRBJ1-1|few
TGTGCCAGCAGTTTACAGGGATATTTGATGGGCACTGAAGCTTTCTTT
CASSLQGYLMGTEAFF
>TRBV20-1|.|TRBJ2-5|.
TGCAGTGCTAGGAGCCCCGGGGCCCAGTACTTC
CSARSPGAQYF
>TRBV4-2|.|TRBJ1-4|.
TGTGCCAGCAGCCTCCCCCAGTCAACTAATGAAAAACTGTTTTTT
CASSLPQSTNEKLFF
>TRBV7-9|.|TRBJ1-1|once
TGTGCCAGCAGCTTAGGGGCTGTGGCTGAAGCTTTCTTT
CASSLGAVAEAFF
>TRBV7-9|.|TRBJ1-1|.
TGTGCCAGCAGCCTTAACAGGGCAATGAACACTGAAGCTTTCTTT
CASSLNRAMNTEAFF
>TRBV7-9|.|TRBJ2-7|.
TGTGCCAGCAGCTTAATAAGTAGGGGGGGGACCTACGAGCAGTACTTC
CASSLISRGGTYEQYF
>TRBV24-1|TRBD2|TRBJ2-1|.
TGTGCCACCAGTGATCCGGGACTAGCGGGGGGTGTGAATGAGCAGTTCTTC
CATSDPGLAGGVNEQFF
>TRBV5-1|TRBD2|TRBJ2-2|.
TGCGCCAGCGCCCGGGAGGACACCGGGGAGCTGTTTTTT
CASAREDTGELFF
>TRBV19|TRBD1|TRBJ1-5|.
TGTGCCACCGGACAGGGGACGAATCAGCCCCAGCATTTT
CATGQGTNQPQHF
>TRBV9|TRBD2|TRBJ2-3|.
TGTGCCAGCAGCGTAGCTAGCGGGGGGGCTAGTACGCAGTATTTT
CASSVASGGASTQYF
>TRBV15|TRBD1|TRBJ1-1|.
TGTGCCACCAGCAGACAGGGGGAAGGTAAAACTTTCTTT
CATSRQGEGKTFF
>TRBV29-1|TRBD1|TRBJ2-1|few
TGCAGCGTTGGGGGACAGACCCTCTCCTACAATGAGCAGTTCTTC
CSVGGQTLSYNEQFF
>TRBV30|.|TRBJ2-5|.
TGTGCCTGGTCGGCGGTTCAAGAGACCCAGTACTTC
CAWSAVQETQYF
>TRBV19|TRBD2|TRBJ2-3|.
TGTGCCAATTACAGAGGGGACAGGGGACTAGCGGGGGGCACAGATACGCAGTATTTT
CANYRGDRGLAGGTDTQYF
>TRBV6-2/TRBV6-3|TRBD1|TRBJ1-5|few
TGTGCCAGCAGCAGGGACAGGGTCACCTACCATCAGCCCCAGCATTTT
CASSRDRVTYHQPQHF
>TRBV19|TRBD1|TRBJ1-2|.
TGTGCCAGTAGTATCCTGACAGGGGGATATGGCTACACCTTC
CASSILTGGYGYTF
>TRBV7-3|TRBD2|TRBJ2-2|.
TGTGCCAGCAGCTTAGCTAGCGGAGACACCGGGGAGCTGTTTTTT
CASSLASGDTGELFF
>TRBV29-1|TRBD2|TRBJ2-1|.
TGCAGCGTGGGGACTAGCCACCTTATAGACAATGAGCAGTTCTTC
CSVGTSHLIDNEQFF
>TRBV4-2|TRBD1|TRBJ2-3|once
TGTGCCAGCAGCCCTGGACAGGGAACAGATACGCAGTATTTT
CASSPGQGTDTQYF
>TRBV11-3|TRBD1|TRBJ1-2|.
TGTGCCAGCAGCTTGACAGGGGCCAACTATGGCTACACCTTC
CASSLTGANYGYTF
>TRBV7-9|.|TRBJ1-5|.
TGTGCCAGCAGCTTGACCGCAGGGAGGAAGAATCAGCCCCAGCATTTT
CASSLTAGRKNQPQHF
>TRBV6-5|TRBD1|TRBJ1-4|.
TGTGCCATCGACAGGGGGCTTATGAGCGGTGAAAAACTGTTTTTT
CAIDRGLMSGEKLFF
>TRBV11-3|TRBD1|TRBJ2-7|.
TGTGCCAGCAGCTTGGGGACAGCATCCTACGAGCAGTACTTC
CASSLGTASYEQYF
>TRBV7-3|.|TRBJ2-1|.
TGTGCCAGCAGCCGCGTGCCGGGTTCCTCCTACAATGAGCAGTTCTTC
CASSRVPGSSYNEQFF
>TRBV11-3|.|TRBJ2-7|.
TGTGCCAGCAGCTTACTCGGGGCGGGGGAGCAGTACTTC
CASSLLGAGEQYF
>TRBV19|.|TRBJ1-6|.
TGTGCCAGTAGTCCCGGAGGGGATATTTCACCCCTCCACTTT
CASSPGGDISPLHF
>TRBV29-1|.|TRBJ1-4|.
TGCAGCGCCGAAGACTTAGATGAAAAACTGTTTTTT
CSAEDLDEKLFF
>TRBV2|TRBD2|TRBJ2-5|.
TGTGCCAGCAGTGCGGGTAGCGGGGGGGCTCGGCGAGAGACCCAGTACTTC
CASSAGSGGARRETQYF
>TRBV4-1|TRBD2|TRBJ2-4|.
TGCGCCAGCAGCCCAGGACTAGCCGCCAAACTAGCCAAAAACATTCAGTACTTC
CASSPGLAAKLAKNIQYF
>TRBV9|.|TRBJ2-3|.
TGTGCCAGCAGCGTTATTGCGGGAAGCACAGATACGCAGTATTTT
CASSVIAGSTDTQYF
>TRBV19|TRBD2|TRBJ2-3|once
TGTGCCAGTAGCTCCCCGGCTAGCGGGGACCGAACAGATACGCAGTATTTT
CASSSPASGDRTDTQYF
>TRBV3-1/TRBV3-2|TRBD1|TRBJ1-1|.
TGTGCCAGCAGCCTCCTACAGGGGGAGACTTTCTTT
CASSLLQGETFF
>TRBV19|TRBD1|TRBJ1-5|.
TGTGCCAGTAGTGCTGACAGGGGTTCTTATAGCAATCAGCCCCAGCATTTT
CASSADRGSYSNQPQHF
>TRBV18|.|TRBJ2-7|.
TGTGCCAGCTCACCAGGGACGGACAGCTCCTACGAGCAGTACTTC
CASSPGTDSSYEQYF
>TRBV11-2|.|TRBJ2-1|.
TGTGCCAGCAGCTACAAGGGGCGGGAAAATGAGCAGTTCTTC
CASSYKGRENEQFF
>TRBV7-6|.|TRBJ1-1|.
TGTGCCAGCAGCTTAGATCTAATGAACACTGAAGCTTTCTTT
CASSLDLMNTEAFF
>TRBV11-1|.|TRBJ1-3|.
TGTGCCAGCAGCTTAAACACTGGAAACACCATATATTTT
CASSLNTGNTIYF
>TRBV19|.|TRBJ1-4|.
TGTGCCAGTAGTCTACCCAATCGAAAGTATGAAAAACTGTTTTTT
CASSLPNRKYEKLFF
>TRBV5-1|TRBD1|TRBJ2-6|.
TGCGCCAGCAGTCCACCTACAGGGGCCTCTGGGGCCAACGTCCTGACTTTC
CASSPPTGASGANVLTF
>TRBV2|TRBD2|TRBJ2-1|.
TGTGCCAGCAGTGAAGAGGCGGGGGGGCTTGACGAGCAGTTCTTC
CASSEEAGGLDEQFF